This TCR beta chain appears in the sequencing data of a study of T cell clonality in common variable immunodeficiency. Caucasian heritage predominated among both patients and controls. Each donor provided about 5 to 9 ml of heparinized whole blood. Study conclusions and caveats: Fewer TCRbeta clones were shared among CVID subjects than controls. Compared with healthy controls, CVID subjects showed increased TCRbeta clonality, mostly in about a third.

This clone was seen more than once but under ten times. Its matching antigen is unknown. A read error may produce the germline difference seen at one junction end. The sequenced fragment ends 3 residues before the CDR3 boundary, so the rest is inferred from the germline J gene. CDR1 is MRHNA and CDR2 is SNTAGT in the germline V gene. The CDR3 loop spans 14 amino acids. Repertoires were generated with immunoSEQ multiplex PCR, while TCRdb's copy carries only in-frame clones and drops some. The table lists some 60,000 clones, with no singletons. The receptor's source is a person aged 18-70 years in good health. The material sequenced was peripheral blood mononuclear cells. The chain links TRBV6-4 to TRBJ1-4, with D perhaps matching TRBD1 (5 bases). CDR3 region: CASSESAGNGKLFF. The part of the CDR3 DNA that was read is TGTGCCAGCAGTGAGAGTGCAGGGAATGGAAAA.